The 16 T cell receptor beta chains below all came from one sample that was sequenced in a study of T cells in tumors after PD-1 blockade. The assay was immunoSEQ multiplex PCR, and TCRdb's table has in-frame clones only and misses some. The repertoire holds about 47,000 clones, with roughly three quarters as singletons. Sample: PBMCs, taken before anti-PD-1 therapy. These TCRs come from a human donor with advanced basal cell or squamous cell carcinoma (not recorded which).

The rearrangement joins TRBV5-1 to TRBJ2-2; 9 bases are a match to TRBD1. The CDR3 runs 16 residues. Germline CDR1 is SGHRS and CDR2 is YFSETQ. J was trimmed by 6 bases and V by 2 bases; bases with no gene match: 8. CDR3 nucleotides: TGCGCCAGCAGCTTTAGGACAGGGGTCGAGGCCGGGGAGCTGTTTTTT. This codes for CASSFRTGVEAGELFF.

The chain links TRBV7-3 to TRBJ2-1; weak D call: TRBD1 (5 bases). This CDR3 spans 14 amino acids. From germline, CDR1 is SGHTA and CDR2 FQGTGA. V gave up 5 bases and J gave up 1 base, with 9 bases separating them. CDR3 bases: TGTGCCAGCAGCCCCCAGGGATCCTACAATGAGCAGTTCTTC. Its translation is CASSPQGSYNEQFF.

This chain joins TRBV19 and TRBJ1-1; 7 positions agree with TRBD1. CDR3 length equals 15 residues. CDR1 is LNHDA, CDR2 SQIVND, per germline (reference sequence). With 1 base clipped from V and 0 bases from J, the junction kept 2 bases outside the gene matches. Written as DNA, the CDR3 is TGTGCCAGTAGTATAGGGACAGGCTTGAACACTGAAGCTTTCTTT. Its protein product is CASSIGTGLNTEAFF.

The genes are TRBV19 and TRBJ2-2; no clear D gene. CDR1 and CDR2 (germline): LNHDA, SQIVND (reference sequence). Trimming shortened V by 5 bases and J by 0 bases, and 16 bases separated the two germline ends. The CDR3 spans 17 residues. As DNA, the CDR3 is TGTGCCAGTAGTCTACCCCCCCTGGGCGCGAACACCGGGGAGCTGTTTTTT. Protein: CASSLPPLGANTGELFF.

The V call is TRBV29-1, the J call TRBJ1-1; a possible D gene is TRBD1 (5 bases). Germline CDR1 and CDR2: SQVTM and ANQGSEA. This CDR3 comprises 13 residues. V shed 5 bases and J shed 2 bases, with 12 bases lying between them. CDR3 DNA: TGCAGCGTTCTGGGGGGGAGTAACACTGAAGCTTTCTTT. Its protein is CSVLGGSNTEAFF.

This chain links TRBV5-1 with TRBJ1-1; 7 bases agree with TRBD1. The CDR3 is 13 amino acids. The germline CDR1 and CDR2 sequences are SGHRS and YFSETQ. V gave up 5 bases and J gave up 5 bases; unmatched junction bases: 6. CDR3 loop: CASSAQGDTEAFF. Written as DNA, the CDR3 is TGCGCCAGCAGTGCGCAGGGGGATACTGAAGCTTTCTTT. The full variable domain, completed using reference TRBV5-1 and TRBJ1-1, is KAGVTQTPRYLIKTRGQQVTLSCSPISGHRSVSWYQQTPGQGLQFLFEYFSETQRNKGNFPGRFSGRQFSNSRSEMNVSTLELGDSALYLCASSAQGDTEAFFGQGTRLTVV.

The chain combines TRBV6-5 with TRBJ2-7; a weak D match, TRBD1 (5 bases). V lost 4 bases and J 6 bases, leaving 16 bases between the germline ends. Germline V lookup: CDR1 MNHEY, CDR2 SVGAGI. This CDR3 is built from 14 residues. CDR3 sequence: CASSWGSRSTEQYF. In DNA, the CDR3 is TGTGCCAGCAGTTGGGGCTCCCGGTCCACCGAGCAGTACTTC.

The chain recombines TRBV6-2 or TRBV6-3 with TRBJ2-1; 7 bases are a match to TRBD2. The CDR3 has 12 residues. The J segment lost 12 bases and the V segment lost 6 bases, leaving 8 bases of the junction unmatched. Germline V gene sequence: CDR1 MNHEY, CDR2 SVGEGT. The CDR3 sequence: CASSRGETRQFF. CDR3 coding DNA: TGTGCCAGCAGCCGGGGGGAAACACGGCAGTTCTTC.

The gene calls are TRBV29-1 and TRBJ2-1; D may be TRBD2 (6 bases). Trimming removed 4 bases at V and 7 bases at J, with 11 bases between. This CDR3 is 12 amino acids long. Germline CDR1 reads SQVTM; CDR2 reads ANQGSEA. The CDR3 DNA reads TGCAGCGTTGTACTAGCAGTGAATGAGCAGTTCTTC. Translating it yields CSVVLAVNEQFF.

J is TRBJ2-1 and V is TRBV2; TRBD1 matches 7 bases. With 4 bases clipped from V and 3 bases from J, the junction kept 3 bases outside the gene matches. Per germline, CDR1 SNHLY and CDR2 FYNNEI. This CDR3 has 14 amino acids. The chain's CDR3 is CASSVGQVYNEQFF. DNA of the CDR3: TGTGCCAGCAGTGTAGGACAGGTCTACAATGAGCAGTTCTTC.

The gene calls are TRBV6-5 and TRBJ1-1; 8 bases map to TRBD1. Per germline, CDR1 MNHEY and CDR2 SVGAGI. V lost 5 bases to trimming and J lost 2 bases; unmatched junction nucleotides: 4. This CDR3 spans 14 amino acids. The CDR3 protein is CASSRTGPNTEAFF. The CDR3 nucleotides read TGTGCCAGCAGTCGGACAGGGCCAAACACTGAAGCTTTCTTT.

The genes are TRBV5-1 and TRBJ1-4, with 11 bases fitting TRBD1. CDR3 length equals 15 residues. CDR1 is SGHRS and CDR2 is YFSETQ in the germline V gene. J gave up 6 bases and V 0 bases, and 1 base lay outside the gene matches. The CDR3 protein is CASSLVGQGDEKLFF. As DNA, the CDR3 is TGCGCCAGCAGCTTGGTGGGACAGGGGGATGAAAAACTGTTTTTT.

This rearrangement joins TRBV18 to TRBJ2-7; D is unclear. Germline-derived CDR1 and CDR2 are KGHSH and LQKENI. The V and J ends lost 2 bases and 7 bases respectively, with 33 bases between them. The CDR3 totals 20 residues. This CDR3 reads CASSPRRSGQQYSLMREQYF. The DNA for the CDR3 is TGTGCCAGCTCACCAAGAAGGTCTGGTCAACAGTACTCGTTGATGAGGGAGCAGTACTTC.

Concerning this clone itself: Possible read error: a much larger clone is one base away. The chain recombines TRBV7-9 with TRBJ1-1, with 7 positions matching TRBD1. The CDR3 contains 15 residues. Germline CDR1 and CDR2: SEHNR and FQNEAQ (reference sequence). The CDR3 DNA reads as TGTGCCAGCAGCACCTACAGGGGTCGGAACGCTGAAGCTTTCTTT. It yields the protein CASSTYRGRNAEAFF.

The rearrangement joins TRBV5-1 to TRBJ1-4; TRBD1 aligns across 7 bases. Trimming at V came to 5 bases and at J to 8 bases, leaving 9 bases not matched to a gene. The CDR3 extends over 14 amino acids. Germline assignment: CDR1 SGHRS and CDR2 YFSETQ. The CDR3 nucleotides read TGCGCCAGCAGTCCGACAGGGCCCTACGAAAAACTGTTTTTT. This encodes CASSPTGPYEKLFF.

The J gene is TRBJ2-1, the V gene TRBV14, with D possibly TRBD1 on 6 matching bases. Germline CDR1 SGHDN, CDR2 FVKESK. The CDR3 is 16 amino acids. The V end was cut by 4 bases, the J end by 1 base, with 14 bases between. CDR3 region: CASSPWGRGSYNEQFF. The DNA for the CDR3 is TGTGCCAGCAGCCCCTGGGGGCGCGGTTCCTACAATGAGCAGTTCTTC.